This T cell receptor (beta chain) was sequenced during a study of blood T cell repertoires in COVID-19. Study-wide context: Donors in the United States, Italy and Spain gave samples during acute or convalescent COVID-19.

Germline V CDR1 and CDR2: MNHEY, SVGAGI. V was cut by 8 bases and J by 4 bases, with 15 bases left in between. CDR3 length equals 14 residues. Data came from immunoSEQ multiplex PCR; TCRdb stores just in-frame clones and leaves some out. The sample yields about 280,000 clones, about 80% seen once. The sample taken for sequencing was peripheral blood. The receptor was derived from a woman aged 50 to 60 who had recovered from COVID-19. The chain has TRBV6-5 and TRBJ1-5; weak D call: TRBD1 (5 bases). The CDR3 DNA reads as TGTGCCAGCGGCCCTCAGGGCGGAAATCAGCCCCAGCATTTT. Translation: CASGPQGGNQPQHF.